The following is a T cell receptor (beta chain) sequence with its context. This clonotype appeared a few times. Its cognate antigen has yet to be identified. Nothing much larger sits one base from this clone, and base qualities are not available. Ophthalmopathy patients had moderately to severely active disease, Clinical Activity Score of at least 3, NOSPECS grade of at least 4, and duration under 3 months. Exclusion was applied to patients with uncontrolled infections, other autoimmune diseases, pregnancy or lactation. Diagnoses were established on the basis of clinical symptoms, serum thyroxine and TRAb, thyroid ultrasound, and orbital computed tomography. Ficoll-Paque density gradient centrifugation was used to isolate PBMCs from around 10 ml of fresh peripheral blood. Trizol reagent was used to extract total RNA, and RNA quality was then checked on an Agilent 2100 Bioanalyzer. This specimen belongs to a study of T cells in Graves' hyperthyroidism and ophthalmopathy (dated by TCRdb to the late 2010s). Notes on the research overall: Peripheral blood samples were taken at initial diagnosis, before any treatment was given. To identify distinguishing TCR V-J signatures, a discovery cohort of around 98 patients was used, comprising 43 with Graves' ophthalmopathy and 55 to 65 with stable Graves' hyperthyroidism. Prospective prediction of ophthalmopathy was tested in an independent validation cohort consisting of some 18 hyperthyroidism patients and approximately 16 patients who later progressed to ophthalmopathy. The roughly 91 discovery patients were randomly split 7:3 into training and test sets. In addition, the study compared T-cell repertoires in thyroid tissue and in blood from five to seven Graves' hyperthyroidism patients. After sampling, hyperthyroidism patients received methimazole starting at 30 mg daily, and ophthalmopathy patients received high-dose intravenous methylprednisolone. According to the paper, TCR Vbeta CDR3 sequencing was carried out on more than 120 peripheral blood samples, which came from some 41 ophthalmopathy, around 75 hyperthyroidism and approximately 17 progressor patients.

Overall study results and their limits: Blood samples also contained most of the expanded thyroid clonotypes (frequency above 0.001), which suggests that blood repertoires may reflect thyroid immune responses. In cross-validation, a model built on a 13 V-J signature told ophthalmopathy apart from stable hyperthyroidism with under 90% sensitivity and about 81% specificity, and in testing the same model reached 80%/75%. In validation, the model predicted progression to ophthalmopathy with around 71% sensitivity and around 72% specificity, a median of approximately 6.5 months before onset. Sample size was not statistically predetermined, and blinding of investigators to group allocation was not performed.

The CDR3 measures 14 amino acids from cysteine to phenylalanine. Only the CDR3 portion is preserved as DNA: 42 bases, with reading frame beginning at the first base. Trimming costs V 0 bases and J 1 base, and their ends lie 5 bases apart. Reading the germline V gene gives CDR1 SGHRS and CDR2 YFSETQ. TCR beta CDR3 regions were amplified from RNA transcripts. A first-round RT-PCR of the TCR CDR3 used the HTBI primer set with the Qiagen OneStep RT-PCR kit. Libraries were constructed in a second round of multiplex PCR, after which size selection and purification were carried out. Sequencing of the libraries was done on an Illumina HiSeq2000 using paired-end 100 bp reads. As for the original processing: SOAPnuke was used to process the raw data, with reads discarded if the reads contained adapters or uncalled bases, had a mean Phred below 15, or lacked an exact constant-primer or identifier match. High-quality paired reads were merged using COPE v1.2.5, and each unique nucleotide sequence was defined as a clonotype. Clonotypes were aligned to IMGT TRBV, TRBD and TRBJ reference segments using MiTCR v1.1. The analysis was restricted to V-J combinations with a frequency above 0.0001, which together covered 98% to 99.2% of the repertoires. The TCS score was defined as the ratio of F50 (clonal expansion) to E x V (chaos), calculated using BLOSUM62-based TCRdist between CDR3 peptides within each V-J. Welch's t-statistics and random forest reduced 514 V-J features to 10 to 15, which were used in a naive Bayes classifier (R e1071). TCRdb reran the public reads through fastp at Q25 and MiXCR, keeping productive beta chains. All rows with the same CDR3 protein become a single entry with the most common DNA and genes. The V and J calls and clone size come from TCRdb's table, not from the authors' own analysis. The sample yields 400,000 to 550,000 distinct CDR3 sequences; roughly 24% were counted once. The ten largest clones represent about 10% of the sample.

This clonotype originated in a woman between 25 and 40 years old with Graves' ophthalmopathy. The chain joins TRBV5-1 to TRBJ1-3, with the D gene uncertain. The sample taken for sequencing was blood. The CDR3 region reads CASSLDGSGNTIYF. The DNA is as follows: TGCGCCAGCAGCTTGGATGGGTCTGGAAACACCATATATTTT.